This is a list of T cell receptor beta chains from one sample in a study of T cell changes during pregnancy in multiple sclerosis. Some clones are missing from TCRdb's copy, which holds only in-frame ones; the method was immunoSEQ multiplex PCR. The sample carries about 67,000 clones, about 92% recorded once. Here the sequenced sample was peripheral blood, taken in the second trimester of pregnancy. These receptors all stem from a female donor in good health, enrolled as a control in a pregnancy study. The CDR3 runs from the conserved cysteine through the conserved F or W. D genes are given only for firm matches. Rows may omit the clone size; those that give it use once, few, many or a size class.

j_call d_call clone_size v_call cdr3_nt cdr3_aa
TRBJ2-1 TRBD2 - TRBV6-6 TGTGCCAGCGGCCGACTAGCGGGGGGGCGAAATGAGCAGTTCTTC CASGRLAGGRNEQFF
TRBJ2-7 - - TRBV10-1 TGCGCCAGCAGTGAGTACAGGTCTTCCTACGAGCAGTACTTC CASSEYRSSYEQYF
TRBJ1-5 TRBD1 - TRBV4-1 TGCGCCAGCAGCCGAGACAGGGGGCAGCTTTGGAGCAATCAGCCCCAGCATTTT CASSRDRGQLWSNQPQHF
TRBJ1-2 - - TRBV11-3 TGTGCCAGCAGCTTAAGAGGGATATCGGCCTCCTCCTATGGCTACACCTTC CASSLRGISASSYGYTF
TRBJ1-1 - few TRBV4-1 TGCGCCAGCAGCCAGGGGACACTCATGAACACTGAAGCTTTCTTT CASSQGTLMNTEAFF
TRBJ2-5 - - TRBV30 TGTGCCTGGAGGCCCCCAGGTTCTACCCAGTACTTC CAWRPPGSTQYF
TRBJ2-7 - - TRBV27 TGTGCCAGCAGTGCGTACAGGAGCTCCTACGAGCAGTACTTC CASSAYRSSYEQYF
TRBJ2-1 TRBD2 - TRBV5-5 TGTGCCAGCATTGTGAGCGGGAGGTATGAGCAGTTCTTC CASIVSGRYEQFF
TRBJ1-5 TRBD1 - TRBV19 TGTGCCAGTAGCGGACAGGGAAGGGGGCCCCAGCATTTT CASSGQGRGPQHF
TRBJ2-1 - - TRBV4-1 TGCGCCAGCAGCCAAGCTGGAGTGGATGAGCAGTTCTTC CASSQAGVDEQFF
TRBJ2-7 - once TRBV5-4 TGTGCCAGCAGCTGGCCCTCGGGGTTGGAGCAGTACTTC CASSWPSGLEQYF
TRBJ2-7 TRBD2 few TRBV18 TGTGCCAGCTCACCCGTCGCGGGAGGGTCCTACGAGCAGTACTTC CASSPVAGGSYEQYF
TRBJ1-2 TRBD1 - TRBV7-3 TGTGCCAGCAGTTCGTCAGGGGGCGGTGGCTACACCTTC CASSSSGGGGYTF
TRBJ2-7 - once TRBV7-9 TGTGCCAGCAGCCTATACTCCTACGAGCAGTACTTC CASSLYSYEQYF
TRBJ2-7 - - TRBV7-9 TGTGCCAGCAGCTCAGCCTTCTACGAGCAGTACTTC CASSSAFYEQYF
TRBJ1-4 TRBD1 - TRBV10-2 TGCGCCAGCTTGAGGGGACAGGGGACCTTTAATGAAAAACTGTTTTTT CASLRGQGTFNEKLFF